A selection of T cell receptor beta chains follows, all from one sample in a study of OX40 agonist ivuxolimab in advanced cancers. The protocol was immunoSEQ multiplex PCR, while the TCRdb copy is restricted to in-frame clones and leaves out a portion. The sample has under 100,000 clones; under 90% are singletons. The sequences come from CD4+ or CD8+ T cells sorted from blood, collected in a trial of the OX40 agonist ivuxolimab. The receptor source for this set is an adult with an advanced solid tumor such as melanoma, head and neck, liver or kidney cancer. Each CDR3 is given with its conserved first and last residue. The order of the fields is J gene, clone size, V gene, D gene, CDR3 DNA, CDR3 protein. A D gene is named only where the DNA matches it firmly. Size tells how often a clone was seen (once, few, many) or the class of an expanded clone, and some rows leave it out.

TRBJ2-1 | . | TRBV29-1 | . | TGCAGCGTTGCAAGGACAGACAATGAGCAGTTCTTC | CSVARTDNEQFF
TRBJ2-2 | . | TRBV10-3 | . | TGTGCCACTCAGGCCATCGGGAACACCGGGGAGCTGTTTTTT | CATQAIGNTGELFF
TRBJ2-7 | . | TRBV11-2 | . | TGTGCCAGCAGCTTAGTACCGGGGGCAGGCTACGAGCAGTACTTC | CASSLVPGAGYEQYF
TRBJ2-5 | . | TRBV6-6 | . | TGTGCGACCACCGGTGGGGGCAGTGGGGAGACCCAGTACTTC | CATTGGGSGETQYF
TRBJ1-4 | . | TRBV6-5 | TRBD1 | TGTGCCAGCAGTCACGACAGGGCTAATGAAAAACTGTTTTTT | CASSHDRANEKLFF
TRBJ2-2 | . | TRBV28 | . | TGTGCCAGCACCGTCAAGGGCACCGGGGAGCTGTTTTTT | CASTVKGTGELFF
TRBJ2-7 | . | TRBV5-1 | . | TGCGCCAGCAGCCTGGGGGCCCCATCCCACTACTACGAGCAGTACTTC | CASSLGAPSHYYEQYF
TRBJ1-3 | . | TRBV9 | . | TGTGCCAGCAGCGTATCTTTGGGTCAAGGAAACACCATATATTTT | CASSVSLGQGNTIYF
TRBJ1-3 | . | TRBV5-1 | TRBD1 | TGCGCCAGCAGCGTACAGGGGGAGTCTGGAAACACCATATATTTT | CASSVQGESGNTIYF
TRBJ2-7 | few | TRBV18 | TRBD1 | TGTGCCAGCTCGCCAGGGGGAAGTTCCTACGAGCAGTACTTC | CASSPGGSSYEQYF